These T cell receptor beta chains were read from a single sample in a study of cytomegalovirus exposure and HLA in healthy donors. Method: immunoSEQ multiplex PCR; TCRdb's copy keeps in-frame clones and lacks some. This table holds fewer than 130,000 clones, approximately 83% found once. What was sequenced was PBMCs. Receptor source: a man aged 40-50 years in good health and CMV-seronegative. Each CDR3 is given with its conserved first and last residue. D genes are given only for firm matches. Size tells how often a clone was seen (once, few, many) or the class of an expanded clone, and some rows leave it out.

V gene,J gene,clone size,D gene,CDR3 protein,CDR3 DNA
TRBV7-6,TRBJ1-1,-,TRBD1,CASASQTGATGTEAFF,TGTGCCAGCGCTTCCCAGACAGGGGCGACGGGCACTGAAGCTTTCTTT
TRBV7-6,TRBJ1-2,-,-,CASSLGKAGATTNYGYTF,TGTGCCAGCAGCTTAGGCAAAGCGGGGGCAACTACTAACTATGGCTACACCTTC
TRBV7-9,TRBJ2-7,few,-,CASSLPNGELEQYF,TGTGCCAGCAGCTTACCGAACGGGGAGCTCGAGCAGTACTTC
TRBV5-1,TRBJ1-1,-,-,CASSPDSPSNTEAFF,TGCGCCAGCAGCCCGGACAGCCCATCTAACACTGAAGCTTTCTTT
TRBV7-9,TRBJ1-5,-,TRBD1,CASSPGGDRSNQPQHF,TGTGCCAGCAGCCCTGGGGGGGACAGGAGCAATCAGCCCCAGCATTTT
TRBV30,TRBJ2-1,-,-,CAWTQGVYNEQFF,TGTGCCTGGACCCAAGGGGTTTACAATGAGCAGTTCTTC
TRBV5-5,TRBJ1-5,few,TRBD1,CASSGGQGAQPQHF,TGTGCCAGCAGCGGCGGACAGGGAGCCCAGCCCCAGCATTTT
TRBV6-4,TRBJ1-6,-,-,CASSDSAGNNSPLHF,TGTGCCAGCAGTGACTCAGCAGGGAATAATTCACCCCTCCACTTT
TRBV5-1,TRBJ1-2,-,TRBD1,CASSFSGQGENYGYTF,TGCGCCAGCAGCTTCTCGGGACAGGGAGAAAACTATGGCTACACCTTC
TRBV19,TRBJ1-2,-,TRBD1,CATSTGAGYGYTF,TGTGCCACCTCTACAGGGGCGGGCTATGGCTACACCTTC
TRBV28,TRBJ1-5,-,-,CASSFSSADSGNQPQHF,TGTGCCAGCAGTTTTTCCTCCGCGGACAGTGGCAATCAGCCCCAGCATTTT
TRBV28,TRBJ1-5,-,-,CASSQNQPQHF,TGTGCCAGCAGTCAAAATCAGCCCCAGCATTTT
TRBV7-2,TRBJ1-1,-,-,CASSFDALNTEAFF,TGTGCCAGCAGCTTCGATGCGTTGAACACTGAAGCTTTCTTT
TRBV28,TRBJ1-5,-,-,CASSLVPKQQPQHF,TGTGCCAGCAGTTTAGTACCGAAACAACAGCCCCAGCATTTT
TRBV29-1,TRBJ1-1,-,TRBD1,CSAGAGGIGTEAFF,TGCAGCGCAGGGGCAGGGGGGATAGGCACTGAAGCTTTCTTT
TRBV25-1,TRBJ2-2,-,-,CASIGTSNTGELFF,TGTGCCAGCATAGGGACATCGAACACCGGGGAGCTGTTTTTT
TRBV9,TRBJ2-5,-,-,CASSVGQGAETQYF,TGTGCCAGCAGCGTAGGGCAGGGTGCGGAGACCCAGTACTTC
TRBV10-3,TRBJ1-1,-,TRBD1,CAIRDRGTEAFF,TGTGCCATCAGGGACAGGGGAACTGAAGCTTTCTTT
TRBV28,TRBJ1-5,once,-,CASSPGDINQPQHF,TGTGCCAGCAGCCCAGGGGACATCAATCAGCCCCAGCATTTT
TRBV7-2,TRBJ1-6,few,-,CASSLYRNSPLHF,TGTGCCAGCAGCTTATACAGGAATTCACCCCTCCACTTT
TRBV15,TRBJ1-5,-,-,CATGPQGLYQPQHF,TGTGCCACCGGCCCCCAGGGCTTGTATCAGCCCCAGCATTTT
TRBV7-9,TRBJ1-4,-,-,CASSPILGRETNEKLFF,TGTGCCAGCAGCCCGATTCTGGGGCGGGAAACTAATGAAAAACTGTTTTTT
TRBV9,TRBJ1-1,-,-,CASSVGNTGLGTEAFF,TGTGCCAGCAGCGTAGGAAACACAGGGCTAGGCACTGAAGCTTTCTTT
TRBV18,TRBJ1-2,-,TRBD1,CASSGGQNYGYTF,TGTGCCAGCTCAGGGGGACAGAACTATGGCTACACCTTC
TRBV5-5,TRBJ1-3,-,-,CASSLVLSGNTIYF,TGTGCCAGCAGCTTGGTACTCTCTGGAAACACCATATATTTT
TRBV28,TRBJ2-1,-,TRBD2,CASSRSGLEQFF,TGTGCCAGCAGTCGTAGCGGGCTTGAGCAGTTCTTC
TRBV5-1,TRBJ1-1,-,-,CASSPPRGQTNTEAFF,TGCGCCAGCAGCCCTCCCAGGGGACAAACAAACACTGAAGCTTTCTTT
TRBV28,TRBJ1-1,few,-,CASSSRQGRTEAFF,TGTGCCAGCAGTTCCCGGCAGGGGCGGACTGAAGCTTTCTTT
TRBV6-5,TRBJ2-7,-,-,CASSYSRTVSYEQYF,TGTGCCAGCAGTTATTCGAGGACAGTCTCCTACGAGCAGTACTTC
TRBV6-5,TRBJ1-5,-,-,CASRQGIEQPQHF,TGTGCCAGCAGGCAGGGAATTGAACAGCCCCAGCATTTT
TRBV5-8,TRBJ1-2,few,TRBD1,CASSFRGQGDYGYTF,TGTGCCAGCAGCTTTAGAGGACAGGGGGACTATGGCTACACCTTC
TRBV6-5,TRBJ2-7,few,TRBD1,CASRRDRSIYEQYF,TGTGCCAGCAGGAGGGACAGGTCCATTTACGAGCAGTACTTC
TRBV5-4,TRBJ1-2,-,-,CASSRDNYGYTF,TGTGCCAGCAGCCGGGATAACTATGGCTACACCTTC
TRBV5-1,TRBJ1-2,few,-,CASSLDKSSPGYTF,TGCGCCAGCAGCTTGGACAAATCTAGCCCCGGCTACACCTTC
TRBV18,TRBJ2-1,-,TRBD2,CASSPAGDEQFF,TGTGCCAGCTCACCCGCGGGAGACGAGCAGTTCTTC
TRBV5-4,TRBJ1-1,-,-,CASSLVGSEAFF,TGTGCCAGCAGCTTGGTTGGCTCTGAAGCTTTCTTT
TRBV2,TRBJ2-3,-,-,CASRRDQVADTQYF,TGTGCCAGCAGGCGGGACCAGGTCGCGGATACGCAGTATTTT